The 19 T cell receptor beta chains below were found in one sample sequenced in a study of blood T cell repertoires in COVID-19. Sequencing used immunoSEQ multiplex PCR; TCRdb keeps in-frame clones, though not all of them. The repertoire holds some 99,000 clones, roughly 80% seen once, with roughly a tenth in the top ten. Sequencing input: peripheral blood. Every receptor here comes from a woman aged 80 or over with acute or convalescent COVID-19.

This rearrangement joins TRBV28 to TRBJ1-3; weak D call: TRBD1 (5 bases). V lost 9 bases to trimming and J lost 2 bases, with 11 bases between them. This CDR3 spans 13 amino acids. Germline lookup yields CDR1 MDHEN and CDR2 SYDVKM. The CDR3 nucleotides are TGTGCCAGTGGGCGGGGGGCTGGAAACACCATATATTTT. Translating it yields CASGRGAGNTIYF.

Note on this clone: The same CDR3 is also encoded by other DNA sequences in this sample. The chain joins TRBV10-3 to TRBJ1-1, with TRBD1 matching 8 bases. V was pared by 6 bases and J by 3 bases, with 6 bases of the junction left unmatched. The germline V gene has CDR1 ENHRY and CDR2 SYGVKD. This CDR3 is 14 amino acids long. The CDR3 DNA sequence: TGTGCCATCAGCCCCGGACAGGGTTACACTGAAGCTTTCTTT. Translation: CAISPGQGYTEAFF.

This chain links TRBV6-2 or TRBV6-3 with TRBJ1-5; D unclear. Trimming pared 0 bases from V and 7 bases from J, leaving 13 bases between. CDR1 and CDR2 from the germline V gene are MNHEY and SVGEGT. The CDR3 covers 15 residues. The CDR3, as DNA: TGTGCCAGCAGTTACTCGACCGGTCTAGAGCAGCCCCAGCATTTT. This translates into CASSYSTGLEQPQHF.

The gene calls are TRBV14 and TRBJ2-5, with 11 nucleotides matching TRBD2. Per the germline V gene, CDR1 is SGHDN and CDR2 is FVKESK. This CDR3 comprises 15 residues. Unmatched junction bases numbered 15, after V lost 5 bases and J lost 13 bases. The CDR3 nucleotides read TGTGCCAGCAGCTCCCATAGCGGGGGGGAAAGGTCGGCGTACTTC. Amino acid sequence: CASSSHSGGERSAYF.

The rearrangement joins TRBV30 to TRBJ1-3; 7 bases agree with TRBD1. Germline V gene data show CDR1 as GTSNPN and CDR2 as SVGIG (reference sequence). The junction had 9 bases not matched to a gene; V was cut back by 4 bases and J by 6 bases. This CDR3 spans 14 amino acids. This CDR3 reads CAWNRQGIENTIYF. CDR3 coding DNA: TGTGCCTGGAATAGACAGGGTATAGAAAACACCATATATTTT.

The rearrangement joins TRBV25-1 to TRBJ2-5; 7 nucleotides line up with TRBD2. J gave up 4 bases and V 4 bases, and 12 bases lay outside the gene matches. This CDR3 is 16 amino acids long. Germline-derived CDR1 and CDR2 are MGHDK and SYGVNS. CDR3 loop: CASSGTYRRGGETQYF. The CDR3 DNA reads TGTGCCAGCAGTGGGACATACAGGCGCGGGGGAGAGACCCAGTACTTC. Complete variable domain (other parts from reference TRBV25-1 and TRBJ2-5): EADIYQTPRYLVIGTGKKITLECSQTMGHDKMYWYQQDPGMELHLIHYSYGVNSTEKGDLSSESTVSRIRTEHFPLTLESARPSHTSQYLCASSGTYRRGGETQYFGPGTRLLVL.

The rearrangement joins TRBV3-1 (or the pseudogene TRBV3-2) to TRBJ1-1; maybe TRBD1 (5 bases). Deletions cut 4 bases from V and 1 base from J, with 16 bases between. In germline, CDR1 is LGHDT, CDR2 YNNKEL (reference sequence). This CDR3 spans 16 amino acids. In DNA, the CDR3 is TGTGCCAGCAGCCGGGACGTGGGGGGTCCGAACACTGAAGCTTTCTTT. It translates to CASSRDVGGPNTEAFF.

This rearrangement joins TRBV7-2 to TRBJ1-5; 7 bases align to TRBD1. The germline CDR1 and CDR2 sequences are SGHTA and FQGNSA. The CDR3 has 15 amino acids. The junction had 4 bases not matched to a gene; V was cut back by 4 bases and J by 1 base. The DNA for the CDR3 is TGTGCCAGCAGCTCAGCGGACAGGAGCAATCAGCCCCAGCATTTT. Amino acid sequence: CASSSADRSNQPQHF.

This chain connects TRBV6-5 to TRBJ2-7; D is perhaps TRBD1 (6 bases). The CDR3 spans 13 residues. Germline values: CDR1 MNHEY, CDR2 SVGAGI. Trimming stripped 8 bases from V and 1 base from J, with 12 bases between. CDR3 sequence (DNA): TGTGCCAGCGAAGGGCAGGGGTCCTACGAGCAGTACTTC. This translates into CASEGQGSYEQYF.

In this sample, this clone turned up a few times. The chain employs TRBV12-1 and TRBJ1-2. TRBV12-1 constitutes a pseudogene. The CDR3 sequence is 13 residues long. The CDR3 region is CASLVGGCYGYTF. The CDR3 DNA sequence: TGTGCCAGCCTGGTGGGGGGATGCTATGGCTACACCTTC.

The chain employs TRBV7-2 and TRBJ1-4; D not resolved. The V end was cut by 4 bases, the J end by 0 bases, with 9 bases between. The CDR3 is 15 residues long. Germline assignment: CDR1 SGHTA and CDR2 FQGNSA. The CDR3, as DNA: TGTGCCAGCAGCTCTCCGGGTACAACTAATGAAAAACTGTTTTTT. Protein sequence: CASSSPGTTNEKLFF.

In its sample, this clone was seen a few times. This chain connects TRBV24-1 to TRBJ2-2; no definite D call. With 8 bases removed from V and 2 bases from J, the gap between germline ends came to 8 bases. The CDR3 is made up of 13 amino acids. Germline V lookup: CDR1 KGHDR, CDR2 SFDVKD. The CDR3 DNA reads TGTGCCACCAAGACTCCCAACACCGGGGAGCTGTTTTTT. Amino acid sequence: CATKTPNTGELFF.

Only a few counts were recorded for this clone. CDR3 DNA: TGCGCCAGCAGCTTGGACAGGGGTATACTGAGCACTGAAGCTTTCTTT. It yields the protein CASSLDRGILSTEAFF. The J gene is TRBJ1-1, the V gene TRBV5-1; 7 bases agree with TRBD1. The CDR3 consists of 16 residues. The J segment lost 4 bases and the V segment lost 0 bases, leaving 9 bases of the junction unmatched. Germline CDR1 and CDR2: SGHRS and YFSETQ.

The rearrangement links TRBV6-6 to TRBJ1-2, with 9 bases lining up with TRBD1. The length of the CDR3 is 14 residues. Germline V gives CDR1 MNHNY, CDR2 SVGAGI (reference sequence). With V trimmed by 6 bases and J by 4 bases, 6 bases remained unmatched. For the CDR3, the DNA is TGTGCCAGCAGGGACTCGGGACAGGGCTATGGCTACACCTTC. It specifies CASRDSGQGYGYTF.

The chain uses TRBV6-5 and TRBJ1-1; the D gene is possibly TRBD1 (5 bases). The CDR3 is made up of 16 amino acids. The germline V gene has CDR1 MNHEY and CDR2 SVGAGI. Trimming pared 0 bases from V and 5 bases from J, leaving 16 bases between. This chain's CDR3 is CASSYSTLSSGTEAFF. In DNA, the CDR3 is TGTGCCAGCAGTTACTCGACTCTGTCATCAGGGACTGAAGCTTTCTTT.

The table lists this clone with a count of one. V gene TRBV6-5 combines with J gene TRBJ1-5, with 7 bases lining up with TRBD1. The CDR3 is 13 amino acids. Germline V lookup: CDR1 MNHEY, CDR2 SVGAGI. With 7 bases clipped from V and 7 bases from J, the junction kept 7 bases outside the gene matches. Here the CDR3 DNA reads TGTGCCAGCAAGGAGGGGGCGTGGCAGCCCCAGCATTTT. Translating it yields CASKEGAWQPQHF.

The chain employs TRBV3-1 (or the pseudogene TRBV3-2) and TRBJ1-2; possibly TRBD1 for D (5 bases). The CDR3 consists of 13 residues. From germline, CDR1 is LGHDT and CDR2 YNNKEL (reference sequence). V gave up 4 bases and J gave up 1 base, with 7 bases separating them. The CDR3 DNA reads TGTGCCAGCAGCCGCAGGGATAACTATGGCTACACCTTC. Its translation: CASSRRDNYGYTF.

In its sample, this clone was seen a few times. This chain links TRBV6-5 with TRBJ2-2; 7 nucleotides match TRBD1. The germline V gene encodes CDR1 MNHEY and CDR2 SVGAGI. The CDR3 has 15 residues. The V gene end was trimmed by 7 bases and the J gene end by 1 base; junction bases not matched to a gene: 6. CDR3 coding DNA: TGTGCCAGCAAGGGGGCAGGGAGGAACACCGGGGAGCTGTTTTTT. As protein: CASKGAGRNTGELFF.

The rearrangement uses TRBV19 and TRBJ1-1; D ambiguous. Germline V gene sequence: CDR1 LNHDA, CDR2 SQIVND (reference sequence). This CDR3 has 14 amino acids. The V and J ends lost 5 bases and 1 base respectively, with 11 bases between them. The CDR3 protein is CASSAPPENTEAFF. The CDR3 DNA reads TGTGCCAGTAGTGCCCCCCCAGAGAACACTGAAGCTTTCTTT.